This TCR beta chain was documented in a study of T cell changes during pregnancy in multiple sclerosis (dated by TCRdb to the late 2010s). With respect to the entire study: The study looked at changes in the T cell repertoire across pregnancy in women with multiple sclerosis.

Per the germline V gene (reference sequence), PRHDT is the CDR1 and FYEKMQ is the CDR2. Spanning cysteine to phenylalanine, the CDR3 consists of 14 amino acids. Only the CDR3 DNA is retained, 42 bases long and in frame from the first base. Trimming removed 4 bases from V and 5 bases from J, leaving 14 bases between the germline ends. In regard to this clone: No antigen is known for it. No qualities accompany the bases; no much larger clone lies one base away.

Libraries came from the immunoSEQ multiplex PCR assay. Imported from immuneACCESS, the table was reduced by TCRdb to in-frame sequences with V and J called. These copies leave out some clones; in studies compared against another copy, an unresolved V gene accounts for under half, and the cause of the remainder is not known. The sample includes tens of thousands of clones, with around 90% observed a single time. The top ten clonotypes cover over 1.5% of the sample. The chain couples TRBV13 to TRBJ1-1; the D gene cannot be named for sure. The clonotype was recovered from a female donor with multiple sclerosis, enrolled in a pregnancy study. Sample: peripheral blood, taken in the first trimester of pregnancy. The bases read TGTGCCAGCAGCTCGGGGATGGTGGCGACTGAAGCTTTCTTT. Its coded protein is CASSSGMVATEAFF.